This T cell receptor (beta chain) was sequenced for a study of T-cell memory formation after mild COVID-19. Across the study: Largely donor-specific sequence clusters came from two donors. Notes on the study in general: Some responding clones appeared in pre-infection memory, suggesting cross-reactive memory joined. Proof of SARS-CoV-2 specificity was absent for the second-wave clones that crested on day 37.

5'RACE, which relied on constant-segment primers, yielded TCR alpha and TCR beta cDNA libraries carrying sample barcodes and UMIs. Each CDR3 protein is one row after TCRdb ran MiXCR on the 5' RACE reads. The sample has about 210,000 distinct CDR3 sequences; 27% are singletons. Losses at the gene ends were 4 bases for V and 9 bases for J; bases not matched to a gene: 12. This CDR3 has 15 residues. Germline V CDR1 and CDR2: MNHEY, SVGAGI. Worth noting for this clonotype: Its antigen is not known.

The source material was PBMCs or a T cell subset sorted from them (not recorded which). This receptor was obtained from an adult woman who had mild COVID-19 (a few samples of this study predate the infection). Cell type and time point are not known. This rearrangement joins TRBV6-5 to TRBJ2-5, with 9 bases aligning to TRBD1. The CDR3 spells CASSSSGTGIWAQYF. CDR3 DNA sequence: TGTGCCAGCAGTTCGTCCGGGACAGGGATTTGGGCCCAGTACTTC.